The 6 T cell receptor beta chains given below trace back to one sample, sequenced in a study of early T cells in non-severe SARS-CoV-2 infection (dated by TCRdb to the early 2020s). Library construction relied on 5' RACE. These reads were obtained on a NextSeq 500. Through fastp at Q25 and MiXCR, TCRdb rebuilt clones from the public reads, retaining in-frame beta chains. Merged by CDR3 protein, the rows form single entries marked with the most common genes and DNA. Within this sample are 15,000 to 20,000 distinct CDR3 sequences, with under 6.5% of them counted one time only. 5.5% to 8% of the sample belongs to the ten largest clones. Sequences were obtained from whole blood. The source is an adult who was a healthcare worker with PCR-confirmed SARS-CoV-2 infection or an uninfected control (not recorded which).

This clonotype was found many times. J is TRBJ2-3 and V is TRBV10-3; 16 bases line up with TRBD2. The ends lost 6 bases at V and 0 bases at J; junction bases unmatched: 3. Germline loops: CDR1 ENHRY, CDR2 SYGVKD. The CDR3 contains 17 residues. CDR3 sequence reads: CAISLGLAGGSTDTQYF. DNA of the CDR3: TGTGCCATCAGCTTGGGACTAGCGGGGGGGAGCACAGATACGCAGTATTTT.

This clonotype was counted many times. CDR3 in amino acids: CASSPGQPYNEQFF. The CDR3 bases are TGCGCCAGCAGCCCGGGACAGCCCTACAATGAGCAGTTCTTC. The chain joins TRBV5-1 to TRBJ2-1; the match to TRBD1 covers 7 bases. J was trimmed by 2 bases and V by 4 bases; bases with no gene match: 3. There are 14 residues in the CDR3. Germline CDR1 is SGHRS and CDR2 is YFSETQ.

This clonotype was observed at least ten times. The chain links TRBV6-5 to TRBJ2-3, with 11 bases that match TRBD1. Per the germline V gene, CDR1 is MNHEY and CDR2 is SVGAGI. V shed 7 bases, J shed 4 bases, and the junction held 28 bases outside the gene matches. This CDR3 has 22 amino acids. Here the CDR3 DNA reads TGTGCCAGCACAAGGGACAGGGGGTCGCTCGGAGCGGGAGTGGGATACCCAGATACGCAGTATTTT. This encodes CASTRDRGSLGAGVGYPDTQYF.

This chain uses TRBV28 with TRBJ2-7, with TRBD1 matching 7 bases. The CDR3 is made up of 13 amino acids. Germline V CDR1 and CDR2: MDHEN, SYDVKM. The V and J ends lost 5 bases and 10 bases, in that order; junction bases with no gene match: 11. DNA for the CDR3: TGTGCCAGCAGTCGGAAGGGGGCGCCGGGACAGTACTTC. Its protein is CASSRKGAPGQYF.

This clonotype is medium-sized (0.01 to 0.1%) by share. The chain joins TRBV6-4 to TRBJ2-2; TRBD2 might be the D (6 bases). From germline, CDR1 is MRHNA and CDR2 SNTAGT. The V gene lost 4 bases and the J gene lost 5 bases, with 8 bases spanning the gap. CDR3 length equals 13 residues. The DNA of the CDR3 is TGTGCCAGCAGTGGGGACTCAACCGGGGAGCTGTTTTTT. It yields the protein CASSGDSTGELFF.

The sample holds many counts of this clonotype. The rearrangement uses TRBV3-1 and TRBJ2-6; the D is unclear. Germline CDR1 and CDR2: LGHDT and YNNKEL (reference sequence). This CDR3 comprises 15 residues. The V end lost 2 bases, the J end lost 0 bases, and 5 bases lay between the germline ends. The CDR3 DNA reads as TGTGCCAGCAGCCAATCGGGCTCTGGGGCCAACGTCCTGACTTTC. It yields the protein CASSQSGSGANVLTF.